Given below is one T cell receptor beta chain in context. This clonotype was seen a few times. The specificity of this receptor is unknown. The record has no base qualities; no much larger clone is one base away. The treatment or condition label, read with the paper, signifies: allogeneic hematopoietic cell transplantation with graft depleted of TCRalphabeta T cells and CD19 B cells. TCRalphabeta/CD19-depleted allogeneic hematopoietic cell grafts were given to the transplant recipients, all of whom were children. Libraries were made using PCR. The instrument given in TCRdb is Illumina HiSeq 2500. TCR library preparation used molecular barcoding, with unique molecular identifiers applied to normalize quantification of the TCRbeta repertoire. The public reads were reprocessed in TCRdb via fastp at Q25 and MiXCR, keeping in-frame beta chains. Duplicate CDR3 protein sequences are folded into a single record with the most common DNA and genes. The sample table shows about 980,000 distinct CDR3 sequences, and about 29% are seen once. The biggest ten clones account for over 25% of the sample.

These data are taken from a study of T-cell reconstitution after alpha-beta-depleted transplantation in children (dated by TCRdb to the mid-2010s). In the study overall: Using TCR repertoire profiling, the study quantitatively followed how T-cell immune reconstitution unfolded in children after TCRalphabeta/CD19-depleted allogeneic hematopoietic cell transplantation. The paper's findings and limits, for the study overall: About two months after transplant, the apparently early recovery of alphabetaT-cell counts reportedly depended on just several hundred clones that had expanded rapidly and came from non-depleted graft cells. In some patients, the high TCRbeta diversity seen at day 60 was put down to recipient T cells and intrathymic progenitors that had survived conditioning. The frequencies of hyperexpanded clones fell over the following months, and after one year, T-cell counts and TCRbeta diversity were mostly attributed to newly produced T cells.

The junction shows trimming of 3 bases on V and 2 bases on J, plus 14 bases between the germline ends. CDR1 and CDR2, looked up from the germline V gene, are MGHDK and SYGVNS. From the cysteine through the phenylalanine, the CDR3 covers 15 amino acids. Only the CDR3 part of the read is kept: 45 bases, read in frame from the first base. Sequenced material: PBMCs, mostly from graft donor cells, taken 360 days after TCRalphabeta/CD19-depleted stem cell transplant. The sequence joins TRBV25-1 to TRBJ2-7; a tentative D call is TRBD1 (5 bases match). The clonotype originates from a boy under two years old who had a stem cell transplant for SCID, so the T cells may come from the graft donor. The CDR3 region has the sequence CASSDRRSGTYEQYF. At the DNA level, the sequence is TGTGCCAGCAGTGATCGGCGGTCAGGGACCTACGAGCAGTACTTC.